This TCR beta chain was recovered during a study of Graves' ophthalmopathy and Graves' hyperthyroidism. RNA transcripts were the source from which TCR beta CDR3 regions were amplified. Investigators did first-round RT-PCR with HTBI primers, then second-round multiplex PCR. TCRdb fed the multiplex PCR reads into MiXCR, producing one record per CDR3 protein. The sample records about 370,000 distinct CDR3 sequences, about a sixth being singletons. In this sample, this clonotype turned up many times. What it binds is not known. Trimming left V 6 bases short and J 3 bases short, with 18 bases between. The CDR3 extends over 15 amino acids. CDR1 is MNHNS and CDR2 is SASEGT in the germline V gene. If no ophthalmopathy appeared within 18 months of follow-up, hyperthyroidism was termed stable. PBMCs were obtained from roughly 9.7 ml of fresh peripheral blood. Overall study findings and caveats: Most expanded thyroid clonotypes above 0.001 frequency also appeared in blood.

The chain employs TRBV6-1 and TRBJ2-7; D is perhaps TRBD1 or TRBD2 (6 bases each). The sequenced material came from peripheral blood. The clonotype comes from an adult woman with stable Graves' hyperthyroidism. CDR3 DNA: TGTGCCAGCAGCCCCGGGGGCTATCAATACTACGAGCAGTACTTC. Translation: CASSPGGYQYYEQYF.